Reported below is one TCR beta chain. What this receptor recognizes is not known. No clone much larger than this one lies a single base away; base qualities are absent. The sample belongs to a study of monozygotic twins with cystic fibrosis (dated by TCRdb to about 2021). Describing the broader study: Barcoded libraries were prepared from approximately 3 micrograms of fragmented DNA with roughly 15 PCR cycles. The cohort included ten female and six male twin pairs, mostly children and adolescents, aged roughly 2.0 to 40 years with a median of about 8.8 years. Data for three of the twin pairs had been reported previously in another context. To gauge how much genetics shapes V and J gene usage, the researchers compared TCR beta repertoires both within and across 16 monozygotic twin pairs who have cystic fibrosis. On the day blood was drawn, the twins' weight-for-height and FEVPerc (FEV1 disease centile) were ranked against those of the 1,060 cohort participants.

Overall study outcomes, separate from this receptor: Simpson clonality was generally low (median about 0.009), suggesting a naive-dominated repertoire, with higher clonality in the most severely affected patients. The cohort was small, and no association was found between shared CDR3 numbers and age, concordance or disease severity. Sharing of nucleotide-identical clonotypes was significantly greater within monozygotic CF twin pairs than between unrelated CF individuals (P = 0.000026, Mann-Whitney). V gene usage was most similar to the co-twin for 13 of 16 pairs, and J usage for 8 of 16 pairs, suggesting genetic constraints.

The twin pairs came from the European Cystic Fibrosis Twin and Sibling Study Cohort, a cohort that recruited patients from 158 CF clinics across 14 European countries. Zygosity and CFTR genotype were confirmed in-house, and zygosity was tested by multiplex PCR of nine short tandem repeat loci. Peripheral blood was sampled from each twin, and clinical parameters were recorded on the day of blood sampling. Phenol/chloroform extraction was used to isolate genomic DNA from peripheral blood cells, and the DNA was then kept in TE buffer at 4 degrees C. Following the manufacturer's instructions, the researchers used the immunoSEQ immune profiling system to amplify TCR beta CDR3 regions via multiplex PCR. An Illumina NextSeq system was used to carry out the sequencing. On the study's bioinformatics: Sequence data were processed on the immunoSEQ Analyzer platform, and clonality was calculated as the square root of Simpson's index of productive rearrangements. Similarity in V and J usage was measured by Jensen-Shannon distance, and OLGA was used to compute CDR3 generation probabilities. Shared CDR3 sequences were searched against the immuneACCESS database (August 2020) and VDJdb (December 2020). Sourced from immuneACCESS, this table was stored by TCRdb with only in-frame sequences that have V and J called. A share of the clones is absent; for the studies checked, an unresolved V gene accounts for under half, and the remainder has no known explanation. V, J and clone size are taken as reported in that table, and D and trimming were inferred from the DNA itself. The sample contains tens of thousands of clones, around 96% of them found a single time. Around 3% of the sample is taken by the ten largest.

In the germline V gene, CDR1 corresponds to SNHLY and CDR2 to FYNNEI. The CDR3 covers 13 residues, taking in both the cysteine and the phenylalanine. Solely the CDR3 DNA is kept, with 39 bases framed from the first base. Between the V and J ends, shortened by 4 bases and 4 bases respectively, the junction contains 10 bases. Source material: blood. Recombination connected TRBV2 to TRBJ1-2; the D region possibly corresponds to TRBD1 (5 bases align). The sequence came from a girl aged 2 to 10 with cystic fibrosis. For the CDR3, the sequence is CASSAGTAYGYTF. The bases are TGTGCCAGCAGTGCCGGGACGGCCTATGGCTACACCTTC.